This T cell receptor (beta chain) was sequenced in a study of regulatory T cells in long-lasting Graves disease. Arm-PCR of CDR3 regions and iRepertoire HTBI primers were used to build TCR beta libraries. MiXCR was run by TCRdb on the multiplex PCR reads, yielding one entry per CDR3 protein. The sample consists of roughly 300,000 distinct CDR3 sequences, 20% to 25% of them appearing once. Study results and caveats: Those with persistent Graves' had less TCR diversity than newly diagnosed patients. Blood alone, not thyroid tissue, was studied.

The CDR3 totals 12 residues. V was clipped by 6 bases and J by 5 bases, with 14 bases between them. Germline V gene data show CDR1 as GTSNPN and CDR2 as SVGIG (reference sequence). Sample time point: persistent/refractory GD, antithyroid drugs over 5 years with positive TRAb. The TCR library used RNA extracted from PBMCs. Diagnosing Graves' disease relied on the American Thyroid Association guidelines. This clonotype was counted ten times or more. Antigen specificity is unknown. This sequence originates from a female donor with Graves disease. The genes are TRBV30 and TRBJ2-7; D remains ambiguous. The starting material was peripheral blood mononuclear cells (PBMCs), obtained when the disease was refractory, from a patient treated with antithyroid drugs. The CDR3 here is CACSLLGNEQYF. CDR3 DNA sequence: TGTGCCTGCTCCCTGCTTGGGAACGAGCAGTACTTC.